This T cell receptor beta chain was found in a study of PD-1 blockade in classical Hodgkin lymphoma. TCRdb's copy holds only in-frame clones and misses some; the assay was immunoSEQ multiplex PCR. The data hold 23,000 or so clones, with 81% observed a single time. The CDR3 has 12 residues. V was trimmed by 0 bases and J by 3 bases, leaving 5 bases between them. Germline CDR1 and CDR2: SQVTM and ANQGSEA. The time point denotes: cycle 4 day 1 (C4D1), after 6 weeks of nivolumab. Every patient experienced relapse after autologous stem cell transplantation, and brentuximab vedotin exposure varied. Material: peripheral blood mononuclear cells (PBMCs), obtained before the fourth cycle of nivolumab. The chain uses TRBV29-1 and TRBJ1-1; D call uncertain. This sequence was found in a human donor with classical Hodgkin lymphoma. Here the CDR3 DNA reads TGCAGCGTTGAAGATGCGTACACTGAAGCTTTCTTT. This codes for CSVEDAYTEAFF.